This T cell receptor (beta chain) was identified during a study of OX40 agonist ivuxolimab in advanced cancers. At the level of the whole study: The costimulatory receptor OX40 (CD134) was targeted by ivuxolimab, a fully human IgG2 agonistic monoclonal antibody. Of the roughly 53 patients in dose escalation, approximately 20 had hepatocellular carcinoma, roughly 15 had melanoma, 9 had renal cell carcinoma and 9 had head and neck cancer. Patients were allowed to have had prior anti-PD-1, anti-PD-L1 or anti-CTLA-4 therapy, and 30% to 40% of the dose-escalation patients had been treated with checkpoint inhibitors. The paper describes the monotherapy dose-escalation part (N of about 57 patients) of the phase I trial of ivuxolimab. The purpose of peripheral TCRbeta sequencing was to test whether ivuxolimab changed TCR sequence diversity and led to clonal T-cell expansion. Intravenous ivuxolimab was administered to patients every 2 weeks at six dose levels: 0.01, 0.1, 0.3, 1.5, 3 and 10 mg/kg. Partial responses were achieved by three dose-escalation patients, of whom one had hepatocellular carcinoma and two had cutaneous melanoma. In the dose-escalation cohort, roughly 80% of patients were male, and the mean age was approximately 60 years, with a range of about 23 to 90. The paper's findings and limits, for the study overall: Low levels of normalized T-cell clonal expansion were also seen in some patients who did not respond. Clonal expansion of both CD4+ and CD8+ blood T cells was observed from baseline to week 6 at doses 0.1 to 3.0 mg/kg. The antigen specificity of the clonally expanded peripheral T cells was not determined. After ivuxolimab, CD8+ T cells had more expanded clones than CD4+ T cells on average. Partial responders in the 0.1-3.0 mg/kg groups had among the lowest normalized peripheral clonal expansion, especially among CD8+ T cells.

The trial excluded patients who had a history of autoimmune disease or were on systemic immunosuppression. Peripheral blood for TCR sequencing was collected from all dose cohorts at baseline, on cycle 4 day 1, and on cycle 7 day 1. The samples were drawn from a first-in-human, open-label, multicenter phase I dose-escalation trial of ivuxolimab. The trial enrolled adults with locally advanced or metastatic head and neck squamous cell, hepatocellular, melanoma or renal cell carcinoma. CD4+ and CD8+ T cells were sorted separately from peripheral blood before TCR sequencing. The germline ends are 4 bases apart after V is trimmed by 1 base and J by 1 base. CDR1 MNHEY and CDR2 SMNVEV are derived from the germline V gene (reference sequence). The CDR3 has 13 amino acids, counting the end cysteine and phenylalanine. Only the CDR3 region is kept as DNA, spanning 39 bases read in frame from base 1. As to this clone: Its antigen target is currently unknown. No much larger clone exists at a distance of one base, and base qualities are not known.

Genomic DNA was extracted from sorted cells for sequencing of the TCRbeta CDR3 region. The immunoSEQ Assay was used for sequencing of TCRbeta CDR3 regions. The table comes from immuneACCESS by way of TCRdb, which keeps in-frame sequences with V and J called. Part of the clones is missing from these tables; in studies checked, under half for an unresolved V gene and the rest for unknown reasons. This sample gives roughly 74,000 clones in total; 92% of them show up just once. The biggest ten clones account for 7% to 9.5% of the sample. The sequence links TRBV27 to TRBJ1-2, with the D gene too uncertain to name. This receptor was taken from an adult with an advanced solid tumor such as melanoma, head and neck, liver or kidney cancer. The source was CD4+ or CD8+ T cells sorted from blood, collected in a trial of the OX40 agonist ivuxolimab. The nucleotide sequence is TGTGCCAGCAGTTTATATAGTAACTATGGCTACACCTTC. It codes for CASSLYSNYGYTF.